This passage covers 5 T cell receptor beta chains from one sample sequenced in a study of blood T cell repertoires in COVID-19. Clones were read by immunoSEQ multiplex PCR, and TCRdb kept only the in-frame ones, dropping some. Of about 300,000 clones detected, 65% to 85% appear once; the ten largest clones hold roughly 1.5%. The sequenced material came from peripheral blood. Receptors originate from a human donor with COVID-19, enrolled during active disease. The donor label of this sample is uncertain.

The V and J genes are TRBV7-3 and TRBJ2-2, with 10 positions matching TRBD2. The CDR3 consists of 17 residues. V lost 1 base, J lost 4 bases, and 6 bases stayed unmatched. The V gene's germline CDR1 is SGHTA and CDR2 FQGTGA. The CDR3 coding sequence is TGTGCCAGCAGCTTAATAGGGGCTAGCGGGAGCACCGGGGAGCTGTTTTTT. It yields the protein CASSLIGASGSTGELFF.

This clone has only one observation. V usage is TRBV4-1 and J usage is TRBJ2-6, with TRBD1 matching over 8 bases. The CDR3 is 16 residues long. After removal of 4 bases from V and 10 bases from J, the junction contained 12 bases not matched to a gene. Germline CDR1 and CDR2: MGHRA and YSYEKL. The CDR3 nucleotides are TGCGCCAGCAGCCCGCGGACTGACAGGGGTTCAAACGTCCTGACTTTC. It is translated as CASSPRTDRGSNVLTF.

V usage is TRBV6-4 and J usage is TRBJ2-2; D remains ambiguous. Germline V gene lookup returns CDR1 MRHNA and CDR2 SNTAGT. Trimming cost V 7 bases and J 0 bases, with 6 bases left between them. The length of the CDR3 is 13 residues. CDR3 in DNA: TGTGCCAGCAAACAGTCGAACACCGGGGAGCTGTTTTTT. It specifies CASKQSNTGELFF.

This chain links TRBV19 with TRBJ2-7; 10 bases agree with TRBD1. Trimming removed 5 bases from V and 6 bases from J; junction bases left unmatched: 10. Germline V lookup: CDR1 LNHDA, CDR2 SQIVND (reference sequence). The length of the CDR3 is 15 residues. The CDR3 is CASSPQGQGSGEQYF. In DNA, the CDR3 is TGTGCCAGTAGTCCTCAGGGACAGGGGAGCGGCGAGCAGTACTTC.

This chain connects TRBV27 to TRBJ1-4; TRBD1 might be the D (5 bases). Germline assignment: CDR1 MNHEY and CDR2 SMNVEV (reference sequence). V lost 3 bases and J 7 bases, leaving 18 bases between the germline ends. The CDR3 is 16 residues long. The CDR3 loop reads CASSFAGRGKSEKLFF. The CDR3 bases are TGTGCCAGCAGTTTCGCCGGTAGGGGTAAGAGTGAAAAACTGTTTTTT.